The 5 T cell receptor beta chains below all came from one sample that was sequenced in a study of cytomegalovirus exposure and HLA in healthy donors (dated by TCRdb to 2016 to 2017). Receptor libraries were prepared by the immunoSEQ multiplex PCR assay. For the multiplex PCR, a mixture combining 60 forward primers for TCR Vbeta segments and 13 reverse primers for TCR Jbeta segments was used. This immuneACCESS table, as held by TCRdb, lists in-frame sequences with V and J called but not all clones. Of the missing ones, under half trace to an unresolved V gene in checked studies; the others have no known cause. The sample table shows 150,000 to 200,000 clones, and 60% to 80% are seen once. Of the sample, over 2% is held by the ten largest clones. Sequencing was done on a sample of PBMCs. Source of these receptors: a man aged 55 to 70 in good health and CMV-seronegative.

The rearrangement uses TRBV7-2 and TRBJ1-5, with TRBD1 as a possible D gene (6 bases). V lost 6 bases, J lost 6 bases, and 21 bases lay in between. Germline values: CDR1 SGHTA, CDR2 FQGNSA. The CDR3 spans 16 residues. The chain's CDR3 is CASSLWGGSSSQPQHF. The CDR3 nucleotides read TGTGCCAGCAGTCTATGGGGGGGCTCCTCCAGTCAGCCCCAGCATTTT.

The J gene is TRBJ2-1, the V gene TRBV2; TRBD1 agrees at 7 bases. The CDR3 has 14 amino acids. After removal of 7 bases from V and 2 bases from J, the junction contained 5 bases not matched to a gene. CDR1 and CDR2 from the germline V gene are SNHLY and FYNNEI. The CDR3 loop is CASTEGTAYNEQFF. The CDR3 DNA reads TGTGCCAGCACCGAGGGGACAGCCTACAATGAGCAGTTCTTC.

A note on this clone: An end of the junction does not agree with germline; a read error may underlie this. The chain has TRBV7-7 and TRBJ2-5; D possibly corresponds to TRBD1 (6 bases). There are 14 residues in the CDR3. Germline CDR1 is SSHAT and CDR2 is FNYEAQ (reference sequence). The CDR3 sequence: CASSLRGKQETQYF. The CDR3 DNA sequence: TGTGCTAGCAGCTTAAGGGGGAAGCAAGAGACCCAGTACTTC.

This clone was seen just once. V gene TRBV5-1 combines with J gene TRBJ2-4, with TRBD1 identical over 9 bases. CDR3 length equals 14 residues. Germline lookup yields CDR1 SGHRS and CDR2 YFSETQ. V gave up 5 bases and J gave up 7 bases; unmatched junction bases: 7. Here the CDR3 DNA reads TGCGCCAGCAGTACACAGGGGGCTATGAACATTCAGTACTTC. This codes for CASSTQGAMNIQYF.

The chain employs TRBV23-1 and TRBJ1-4, with TRBD1 identical over 7 bases. TRBV23-1 is treated as an ORF (open reading frame) with a function not yet certain. With 7 bases clipped from V and 4 bases from J, the junction kept 15 bases outside the gene matches. The CDR3 totals 17 residues. CDR3 region: CASNLSLGTAINEKLFF. In DNA form, the CDR3 reads TGCGCCAGCAACCTCTCCCTAGGGACAGCAATTAATGAAAAACTGTTTTTT.